This TCR beta chain was sequenced in a study of blood T cells in healthy people across ages. Notes on the study in general: Expanded clonotype changes were possibly confounded by unknown donor CMV status. Getting older went along with TCR beta diversity per million T cells dropping roughly linearly.

Sample-barcoded 5' priming and a J-beta primer mix drove a second PCR of roughly 6 to 12 cycles. In TCRdb, the 5' RACE reads were re-called with MiXCR into one record per CDR3 protein. The sample includes nearly 1 million distinct CDR3 sequences, roughly 47% of them seen just once. Trimming shortened V by 5 bases and J by 2 bases, and 22 bases separated the two germline ends. From germline, CDR1 is DFQATT and CDR2 SNEGSKA (reference sequence). This CDR3 region has 16 residues. Points on this clonotype: As yet, its antigen is unknown.

This rearrangement joins TRBV20-1 to TRBJ2-7; D may match TRBD1 or TRBD2 (6 bases each). This TCR was sampled from a woman between 55 and 75 years old in good health. Sequenced sample: blood. The CDR3 spells CSAEDYIRGGTYEQYF. The CDR3 DNA follows: TGCAGTGCTGAAGATTATATCAGGGGAGGAACCTACGAGCAGTACTTC.